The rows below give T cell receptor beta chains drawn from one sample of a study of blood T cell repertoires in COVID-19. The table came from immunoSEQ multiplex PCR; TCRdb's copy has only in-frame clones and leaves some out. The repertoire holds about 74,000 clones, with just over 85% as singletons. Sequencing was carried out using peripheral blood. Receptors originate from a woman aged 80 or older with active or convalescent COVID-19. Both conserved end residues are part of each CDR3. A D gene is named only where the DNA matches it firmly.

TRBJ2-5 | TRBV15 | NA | CATSAQGKETQYF | TGTGCCACCAGCGCCCAGGGTAAAGAGACCCAGTACTTC
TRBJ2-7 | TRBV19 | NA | CASSPVRGSVREQYF | TGTGCCAGTAGTCCCGTCCGCGGGTCGGTACGCGAGCAGTACTTC
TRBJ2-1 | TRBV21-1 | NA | CASIEEGGLAGAYNEQFF | TGTGCCAGCATCGAGGAAGGGGGACTAGCGGGAGCCTACAATGAGCAGTTCTTC
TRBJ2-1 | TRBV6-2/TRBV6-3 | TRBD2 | CASSYALTSGEQFF | TGTGCCAGCAGTTACGCACTGACTAGCGGGGAGCAGTTCTTC
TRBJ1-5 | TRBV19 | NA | CASTDRNQPQHF | TGTGCCAGTACCGACAGGAATCAGCCCCAGCATTTT
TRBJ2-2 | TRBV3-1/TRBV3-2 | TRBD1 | CASRPSGGTGELFF | TGTGCCAGCAGGCCCTCAGGGGGCACCGGGGAGCTGTTTTTT
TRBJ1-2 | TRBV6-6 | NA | CASSYSQGLNGYTF | TGTGCCAGCAGTTACAGCCAGGGTCTCAATGGCTACACCTTC
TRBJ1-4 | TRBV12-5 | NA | CASGSPRLTNEKLFF | TGTGCTAGTGGTTCACCCAGGTTGACTAATGAAAAACTGTTTTTT
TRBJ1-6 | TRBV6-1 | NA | CASSEVGTSNSPLHF | TGTGCCAGCAGTGAAGTGGGGACATCCAATTCACCCCTCCACTTT
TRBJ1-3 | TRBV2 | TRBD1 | CASRKDRAYGNTIYF | TGTGCCAGCAGGAAGGACAGGGCTTATGGAAACACCATATATTTT
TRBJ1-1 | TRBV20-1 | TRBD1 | CSASPRTGGYTEAFF | TGCAGTGCTAGTCCTCGGACAGGGGGCTATACTGAAGCTTTCTTT
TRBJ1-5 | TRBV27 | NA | CASSPHPGGTNQPQHF | TGTGCCAGCAGCCCCCACCCGGGGGGCACCAATCAGCCCCAGCATTTT
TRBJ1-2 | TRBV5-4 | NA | CASSLGSGRYGYTF | TGTGCCAGCAGCTTAGGTTCAGGCCGCTATGGCTACACCTTC
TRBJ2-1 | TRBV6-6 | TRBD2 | CASSYSAGGYNEQFF | TGTGCCAGCAGTTACTCAGCGGGGGGGTACAATGAGCAGTTCTTC